This T cell receptor beta chain was found in a study of cytomegalovirus exposure and HLA in healthy donors. Study outcomes and limitations: TCR beta V segments were, for the most part, productive about 87% or about 30% of the time in an earlier analysis. In terms of immune exposure information, only CMV serostatus was available.

Use of 60 Vbeta and 13 Jbeta primers characterized the PCR. Libraries were prepared by immunoSEQ multiplex PCR; TCRdb keeps only in-frame clonotypes and omits some of them. The sample comprises about 100,000 clones, 60% to 85% of which are singletons, and about 5.4% rests with the top ten. As to this clone: Antigen specificity is unknown.

This CDR3 spans 15 amino acids. Trimming removed 0 bases from V and 3 bases from J, with 9 bases in between. CDR1 is SGDLS, CDR2 YYNGEE, per germline. Healthy bone marrow donors supplied every sample. Material for sequencing was PBMCs. The TCR sequence derives from a woman aged 18-29 years in good health and CMV-seropositive. The chain carries TRBV9 and TRBJ2-2; a weak D match, TRBD2 (6 bases). The CDR3, as DNA: TGTGCCAGCAGCGTAGACGCGGGGTACACCGGGGAGCTGTTTTTT. This sequence encodes CASSVDAGYTGELFF.